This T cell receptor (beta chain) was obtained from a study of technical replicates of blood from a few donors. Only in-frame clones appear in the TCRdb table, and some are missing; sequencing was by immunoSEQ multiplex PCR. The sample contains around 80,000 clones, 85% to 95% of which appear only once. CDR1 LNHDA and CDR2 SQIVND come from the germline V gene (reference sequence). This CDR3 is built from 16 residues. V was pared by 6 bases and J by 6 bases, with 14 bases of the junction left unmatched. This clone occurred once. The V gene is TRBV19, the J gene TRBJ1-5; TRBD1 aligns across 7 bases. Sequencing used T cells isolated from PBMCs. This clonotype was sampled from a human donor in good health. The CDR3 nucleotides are TGTGCCAGTAGGCAATGGGGCACAGGGGACGGTCAGCCCCAGCATTTT. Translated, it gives CASRQWGTGDGQPQHF.